Below, 15 T cell receptor beta chains from the same sample are listed, as sequenced in a study of T cell repertoires in cytomegalovirus infection. One entry per CDR3 protein, called by TCRdb with MiXCR from the reads. The sample consists of 200,000 to 250,000 distinct CDR3 sequences, around two fifths of them appearing once. Antigens of these TCRs are unknown. The sequencing here drew on CD8+ T cells from cultured PBMCs, taken from culture after CMV antigen stimulation. These receptors all come from a human donor in good health (CMV status not recorded). Some clones in this sample may be carry-over from other donors' samples.

The V gene is TRBV7-8, the J gene TRBJ2-1, with TRBD2 matching over 13 bases. The V segment lost 5 bases and the J segment 6 bases; nucleotides outside the gene matches: 4. The CDR3 has 15 residues. Looked up from germline, CDR1 is SGHVS and CDR2 is FQNEAQ. This CDR3 reads CASSPLAGGRNEQFF. DNA for the CDR3: TGTGCCAGCAGCCCACTAGCGGGAGGGCGCAATGAGCAGTTCTTC.

The chain employs TRBV12-3 or TRBV12-4 and TRBJ1-5; D unclear. The CDR3 runs to 13 residues. The germline V and J ends were trimmed by 4 bases and 7 bases, with 11 bases remaining between them. CDR3 DNA: TGTGCCAGCAGTTCAGGTGTTGGGCAGCCCCAGCATTTT. Its protein product is CASSSGVGQPQHF.

This clonotype came up many times. The V call is TRBV19, the J call TRBJ2-3, with 7 positions matching TRBD1. V shed 6 bases and J 5 bases; nucleotides not matched to a gene: 11. Looked up from germline, CDR1 is LNHDA and CDR2 is SQIVND (reference sequence). The CDR3 sequence is 15 residues long. The CDR3 DNA reads as TGTGCCAGTAGAGAAAGACAGGGCCCCCAAGATACGCAGTATTTT. Translation: CASRERQGPQDTQYF.

This clonotype was seen just once. CDR3 nucleotide sequence: TGTGCCAGCAGTTCGGGGGGGAGTCAGCCCCAGCATTTT. It specifies CASSSGGSQPQHF. The V call is TRBV12-3 or TRBV12-4, the J call TRBJ1-5; D possibly corresponds to TRBD1 (5 bases). CDR3 length equals 13 residues. The V end lost 4 bases, the J end lost 6 bases, and 10 bases lay between the germline ends.

V usage is TRBV2 and J usage is TRBJ2-7; 9 nucleotides line up with TRBD1. Germline lookup yields CDR1 SNHLY and CDR2 FYNNEI. V lost 6 bases and J lost 3; bases outside the gene matches: 9. CDR3 size: 15 residues. CDR3 DNA sequence: TGTGCCAGCAGGGGGTCCGGGACAGGGATCTACGAGCAGTACTTC. Translated, it gives CASRGSGTGIYEQYF.

This clonotype appeared a few times. The chain couples TRBV6-6 to TRBJ2-3; the D is unclear. CDR1 is MNHNY, CDR2 SVGAGI, per germline (reference sequence). The V and J ends lost 6 bases and 8 bases respectively, with 18 bases between them. The CDR3 is made up of 14 amino acids. CDR3 amino acids: CASSQNIPTPTQYF. CDR3 in DNA: TGTGCCAGCAGCCAAAACATACCAACCCCTACGCAGTATTTT.

This clonotype appeared a few times. The chain joins TRBV7-9 to TRBJ2-1; D call uncertain. The CDR3 spans 13 residues. Germline CDR1 reads SEHNR; CDR2 reads FQNEAQ (reference sequence). Between the trimmed V and J ends, which lost 2 bases and 2 bases, there was a span of 4 bases. The CDR3 sequence is CASSLTPYNEQFF. In DNA, the CDR3 is TGTGCCAGCAGCTTAACCCCCTACAATGAGCAGTTCTTC.

This clonotype has ten or more counts. The chain is built from TRBV7-2 and TRBJ2-6, with D unclear. Per the germline V gene, CDR1 is SGHTA and CDR2 is FQGNSA. The CDR3 sequence is 18 residues long. V lost 2 bases and J 0 bases, leaving 14 bases between the germline ends. Here the CDR3 reads CASSLKAAFFSGANVLTF. The CDR3 DNA sequence: TGTGCCAGCAGCTTAAAGGCAGCCTTTTTCTCTGGGGCCAACGTCCTGACTTTC.

This clonotype was observed a few times. The CDR3 reads CASSLQGAANYEQYF. CDR3 sequence (DNA): TGTGCCAGCAGCTTACAGGGGGCAGCCAACTACGAGCAGTACTTC. V and J are TRBV7-3 and TRBJ2-7; TRBD1 agrees at 8 bases. This CDR3 has 15 amino acids. CDR1 and CDR2 (germline): SGHTA, FQGTGA. V lost 2 bases, J lost 3 bases, and 6 bases stayed unmatched. Full variable domain (remainder filled in from reference TRBV7-3 and TRBJ2-7): GAGVSQTPSNKVTEKGKYVELRCDPISGHTALYWYRQSLGQGPEFLIYFQGTGAADDSGLPNDRFFAVRPEGSVSTLKIQRTERGDSAVYLCASSLQGAANYEQYFGPGTRLTVT.

This clonotype was seen a few times. The rearrangement joins TRBV20-1 to TRBJ2-1; D remains ambiguous. The CDR3 runs 15 residues. Germline V lookup: CDR1 DFQATT, CDR2 SNEGSKA (reference sequence). With 0 bases removed from V and 0 bases from J, the gap between germline ends came to 9 bases. The CDR3 loop reads CSARDLGSSYNEQFF. The CDR3 region has the DNA TGCAGTGCTAGAGATTTGGGTAGCTCCTACAATGAGCAGTTCTTC.

This clonotype showed up just a few times. The rearrangement uses TRBV27 and TRBJ1-1; D uncertain. Germline-derived CDR1 and CDR2 are MNHEY and SMNVEV (reference sequence). The CDR3 has 15 residues. Trimming removed 3 bases at V and 1 base at J, with 12 bases between. CDR3 sequence: CASSLIQEANTEAFF. The CDR3 nucleotides read TGTGCCAGCAGTTTGATCCAGGAGGCGAACACTGAAGCTTTCTTT.

The J gene is TRBJ1-1, the V gene TRBV6-2 or TRBV6-3, with 7 bases that match TRBD1. CDR1 and CDR2 from the germline V gene are MNHEY and SVGEGT. J gave up 4 bases and V 0 bases, and 8 bases lay outside the gene matches. The length of the CDR3 is 16 residues. CDR3 in DNA: TGTGCCAGCAGTTACTCGACAACAGGGGCGAGCACTGAAGCTTTCTTT. It is translated as CASSYSTTGASTEAFF.

This clonotype appeared many times. The rearrangement joins TRBV7-8 to TRBJ1-2, with D uncertain. Germline V gene lookup returns CDR1 SGHVS and CDR2 FQNEAQ. Trimming removed 1 base from V and 2 bases from J, with 20 bases in between. This CDR3 comprises 18 residues. The CDR3 is CASSLGTASSIGNYGYTF. The CDR3, as DNA: TGTGCCAGCAGCTTAGGTACGGCCAGCTCGATAGGCAACTATGGCTACACCTTC.

The genes are TRBV3-1 and TRBJ1-2; no firm D call. Germline V lookup: CDR1 LGHDT, CDR2 YNNKEL (reference sequence). The CDR3 is 12 residues long. Trimming took 2 bases from V and 0 from J, leaving 1 base between them. The CDR3 loop reads CASSQTNYGYTF. DNA for the CDR3: TGTGCCAGCAGCCAAACTAACTATGGCTACACCTTC.

In its sample, this clonotype was seen a few times. The chain uses TRBV4-2 and TRBJ2-7, with no clear D. The CDR3 has 14 residues. Trimming took off 1 base at V and 6 bases at J, with 13 bases between the two ends. Germline V gene data show CDR1 as LGHNA and CDR2 as YNFKEQ. CDR3 region: CASSQAQDGVEQYF. The CDR3 DNA reads as TGTGCCAGCAGCCAAGCTCAGGACGGTGTCGAGCAGTACTTC.